The clone carrying this T cell receptor beta chain turned up a few times. Assay used: immunoSEQ multiplex PCR; TCRdb lists only in-frame clones, some missing. The sample lists 300,000 to 500,000 clones, approximately 91% seen once, with 2% to 2.5% in the top ten. This entry is derived from a study of blood T cell repertoires in COVID-19. Trimming stripped 4 bases from V and 0 bases from J, with 22 bases between. Germline V gene sequence: CDR1 MGHRA, CDR2 YSYEKL. The CDR3 extends over 19 amino acids. The sample was PBMCs or T cells enriched from blood (not recorded which). The chain is built from TRBV4-1 and TRBJ1-3, with D unresolved. The TCR comes from a woman in her 40s with acute COVID-19. The CDR3 coding sequence is TGCGCCAGCAGCCGGGAGAATACCCGGTTGAATAACTCTGGAAACACCATATATTTT. Its protein product is CASSRENTRLNNSGNTIYF.